Presented here are 14 T cell receptor beta chains from one specimen sequenced in a study of identical twins. MiXCR was run by TCRdb on the 5' RACE reads, yielding one entry per CDR3 protein. This sample has 700,000 or so distinct CDR3 sequences, with over 8.5% found just once. Another study also made use of these data, one on yellow fever vaccine responses in identical twins.

The sequenced sample consisted of PBMCs. Source of these receptors: a woman between 18 and 29 years old in good health.

The gene calls are TRBV3-1 and TRBJ2-5; weak D call: TRBD1 (5 bases). The length of the CDR3 is 14 residues. With 4 bases removed from V and 5 bases from J, the gap between germline ends came to 14 bases. CDR1 and CDR2 from the germline V gene are LGHDT and YNNKEL (reference sequence). CDR3 DNA: TGTGCCAGCAGCCCCTCCCAGGGTGGGGAGACCCAGTACTTC. Translating it yields CASSPSQGGETQYF.

The CDR3 sequence: CASSQGTTAAQYF. CDR3 DNA sequence: TGTGCCAGCAGCCAAGGGACTACTGCCGCGCAGTACTTC. This chain joins TRBV6-1 and TRBJ2-7; TRBD2 aligns across 7 bases. J was trimmed by 9 bases and V by 6 bases; bases with no gene match: 11. Germline V gives CDR1 MNHNS, CDR2 SASEGT. The CDR3 is 13 residues long.

This clonotype was picked up many times. The V gene is TRBV5-1, the J gene TRBJ2-3; weak D call: TRBD1 (5 bases). V was cut by 3 bases and J by 2 bases, with 13 bases left in between. CDR3 length: 15 residues. CDR1 is SGHRS and CDR2 is YFSETQ in the germline V gene. CDR3 coding DNA: TGCGCCAGCAGCTCCTATGGGGCTCACACAGATACGCAGTATTTT. Translated, it gives CASSSYGAHTDTQYF.

The rearrangement links TRBV5-4 to TRBJ2-1; the D gene could be TRBD1 or TRBD2 (6 bases each). V was cut by 3 bases and J by 8 bases, with 12 bases left in between. The CDR3 is 13 residues long. Germline CDR1 SGHNT, CDR2 YYREEE (reference sequence). CDR3 nucleotides: TGTGCCAGCAGCTCGGGGGCTAGCTATGAGCAGTTCTTC. Amino acid sequence: CASSSGASYEQFF.

This chain links TRBV7-8 with TRBJ2-5; TRBD2 might be the D (6 bases). CDR1 is SGHVS and CDR2 is FQNEAQ in the germline V gene. This CDR3 comprises 14 residues. Between the trimmed V and J ends, which lost 2 bases and 3 bases, there was a span of 10 bases. CDR3 sequence (DNA): TGTGCCAGCAGCTTACGGGGGAAGGAAGAGACCCAGTACTTC. Residues: CASSLRGKEETQYF.

A few counts support this clonotype. The chain joins TRBV29-1 to TRBJ2-1; D is undetermined. Germline-derived CDR1 and CDR2 are SQVTM and ANQGSEA. Trimming shortened V by 0 bases and J by 5 bases, and 17 bases separated the two germline ends. The CDR3 contains 16 residues. DNA of the CDR3: TGCAGCGTTGAAGATGGCGCCGGGTGGAGTAACAATGAGCAGTTCTTC. Residues: CSVEDGAGWSNNEQFF.

This clonotype was seen a handful of times. The chain links TRBV15 to TRBJ2-7; D ambiguous. Trimming stripped 1 base from V and 3 bases from J, with 10 bases between. The germline CDR1 and CDR2 sequences are LNHNV and YYDKDF (reference sequence). The CDR3 runs 14 residues. CDR3 region: CATSRVFGSYEQYF. The CDR3 DNA reads as TGTGCCACCAGCAGAGTGTTCGGCAGCTACGAGCAGTACTTC.

V gene TRBV11-2 combines with J gene TRBJ2-1; 12 nucleotides align to TRBD2. CDR1 is SGHAT, CDR2 FQNNGV, per germline. The CDR3 has 18 residues. Trimming at V came to 8 bases and at J to 4 bases, leaving 15 bases not matched to a gene. This CDR3 is CASSLGLRGLAGYNEQFF. DNA of the CDR3: TGTGCCAGCTCCTTAGGATTGCGCGGACTAGCGGGATACAATGAGCAGTTCTTC.

This clonotype was detected a few times. This sequence joins TRBV11-2 and TRBJ2-1; D possibly matches TRBD1 or TRBD2 (5 bases each). The V end lost 5 bases, the J end lost 0 bases, and 11 bases lay between the germline ends. The CDR3 contains 15 residues. The V gene's germline CDR1 is SGHAT and CDR2 FQNNGV. As DNA, the CDR3 is TGTGCCAGCAGCCCCAGGGAGACCTCCTACAATGAGCAGTTCTTC. It encodes CASSPRETSYNEQFF.

The rearrangement links TRBV7-2 to TRBJ1-1; no clear D gene. The germline CDR1 and CDR2 sequences are SGHTA and FQGNSA. V was clipped by 3 bases and J by 0 bases, with 14 bases between them. This CDR3 has 16 amino acids. The CDR3 bases are TGTGCCAGCAGCTTGCCGTCCGGAACCATGAACACTGAAGCTTTCTTT. Its translation is CASSLPSGTMNTEAFF.

This sequence joins TRBV5-1 and TRBJ2-7, with D possibly being TRBD1 (6 bases). Germline V gene data show CDR1 as SGHRS and CDR2 as YFSETQ. The V gene lost 4 bases and the J gene lost 5 bases, with 16 bases spanning the gap. The CDR3 totals 14 residues. CDR3 loop: CASSVGQRSDEQYF. CDR3 coding DNA: TGCGCCAGCAGCGTAGGACAGCGTTCAGACGAGCAGTACTTC. The full variable domain, its missing parts supplied by reference TRBV5-1 and TRBJ2-7, is KAGVTQTPRYLIKTRGQQVTLSCSPISGHRSVSWYQQTPGQGLQFLFEYFSETQRNKGNFPGRFSGRQFSNSRSEMNVSTLELGDSALYLCASSVGQRSDEQYFGPGTRLTVT.

V and J are TRBV7-2 and TRBJ2-7; 7 nucleotides line up with TRBD1. The CDR3 contains 15 residues. The germline V gene has CDR1 SGHTA and CDR2 FQGNSA. The V gene end was trimmed by 1 base and the J gene end by 2 bases; junction bases not matched to a gene: 5. The CDR3 is CASSLGDSPTYEQYF. The CDR3 DNA is TGTGCCAGCAGCTTAGGGGACAGTCCCACCTACGAGCAGTACTTC.

CDR3 nucleotide sequence: TGTGCCAGCAGCCCCGAAGGGACGAATCAGCCCCAGCATTTT. Amino acid sequence: CASSPEGTNQPQHF. This chain joins TRBV11-2 and TRBJ1-5, with D possibly matching TRBD1 (5 bases). The CDR3 runs to 14 residues. Trimming shortened V by 5 bases and J by 4 bases, and 12 bases separated the two germline ends. Looked up from germline, CDR1 is SGHAT and CDR2 is FQNNGV.

This chain connects TRBV4-1 to TRBJ2-1, with D perhaps TRBD1 (5 bases). The V end was cut by 4 bases, the J end by 4 bases, with 14 bases between. CDR3 length: 15 residues. Per germline, CDR1 MGHRA and CDR2 YSYEKL. This CDR3 is CASSLGEQVYNEQFF. The DNA for the CDR3 is TGCGCCAGCAGCCTAGGAGAACAGGTATACAATGAGCAGTTCTTC.